This TCR beta chain was recovered during a study of blood T cell repertoires in COVID-19. Here immunoSEQ multiplex PCR was the method, and the copy in TCRdb shows in-frame clones only, minus some. The sample shows around 20,000 clones, 87% of them seen only once. Germline V gene data show CDR1 as MGHRA and CDR2 as YSYEKL. The CDR3 length is 15 residues. Trimming left V 3 bases short and J 4 bases short, with 14 bases between. Sequenced: peripheral blood. The sequence derives from a human donor with active COVID-19. The donor label of this sample is uncertain. The rearrangement uses TRBV4-1 and TRBJ2-3; D is perhaps TRBD1 (6 bases). Here the CDR3 reads CASSQEQGLSDTQYF. In nucleotides, the CDR3 is TGCGCCAGCAGCCAGGAACAGGGTCTCTCAGATACGCAGTATTTT.